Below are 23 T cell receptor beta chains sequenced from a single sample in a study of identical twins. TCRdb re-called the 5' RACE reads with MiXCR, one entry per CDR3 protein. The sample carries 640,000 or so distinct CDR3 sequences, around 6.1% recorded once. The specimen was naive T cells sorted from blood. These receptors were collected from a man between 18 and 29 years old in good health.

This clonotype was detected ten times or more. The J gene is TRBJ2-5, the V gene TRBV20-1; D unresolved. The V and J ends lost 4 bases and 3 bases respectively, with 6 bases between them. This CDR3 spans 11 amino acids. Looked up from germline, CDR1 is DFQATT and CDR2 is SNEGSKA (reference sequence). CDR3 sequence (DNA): TGCAGTGCTAAGCGCGAAGAGACCCAGTACTTC. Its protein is CSAKREETQYF.

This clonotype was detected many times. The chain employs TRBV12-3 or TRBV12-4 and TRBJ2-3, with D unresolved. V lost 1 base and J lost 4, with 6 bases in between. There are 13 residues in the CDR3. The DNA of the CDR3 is TGTGCCAGCAGTTTAGGGTCCCCAGATACGCAGTATTTT. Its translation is CASSLGSPDTQYF.

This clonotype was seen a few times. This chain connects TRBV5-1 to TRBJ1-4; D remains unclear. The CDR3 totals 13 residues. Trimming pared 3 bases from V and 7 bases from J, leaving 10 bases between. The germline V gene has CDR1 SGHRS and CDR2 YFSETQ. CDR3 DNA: TGCGCCAGCAGCTGGGAGGGTACTGAAAAACTGTTTTTT. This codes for CASSWEGTEKLFF.

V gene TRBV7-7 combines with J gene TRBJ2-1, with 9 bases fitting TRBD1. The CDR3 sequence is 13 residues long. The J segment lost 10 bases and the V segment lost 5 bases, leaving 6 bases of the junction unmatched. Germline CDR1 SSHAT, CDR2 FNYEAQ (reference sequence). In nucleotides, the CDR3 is TGTGCCAGCAGCCGGGACAGGGTTGGAGAGCAGTTCTTC. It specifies CASSRDRVGEQFF. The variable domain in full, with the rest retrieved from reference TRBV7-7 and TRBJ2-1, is GAGVSQSPRYKVTKRGQDVTLRCDPISSHATLYWYQQALGQGPEFLTYFNYEAQPDKSGLPSDRFSAERPEGSISTLTIQRTEQRDSAMYRCASSRDRVGEQFFGPGTRLTVL.

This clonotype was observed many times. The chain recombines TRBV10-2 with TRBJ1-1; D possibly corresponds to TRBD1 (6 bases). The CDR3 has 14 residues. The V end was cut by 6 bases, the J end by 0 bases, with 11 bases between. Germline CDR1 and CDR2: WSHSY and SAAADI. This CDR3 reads CASRGTTLNTEAFF. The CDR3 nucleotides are TGCGCCAGCAGGGGGACAACTTTGAACACTGAAGCTTTCTTT.

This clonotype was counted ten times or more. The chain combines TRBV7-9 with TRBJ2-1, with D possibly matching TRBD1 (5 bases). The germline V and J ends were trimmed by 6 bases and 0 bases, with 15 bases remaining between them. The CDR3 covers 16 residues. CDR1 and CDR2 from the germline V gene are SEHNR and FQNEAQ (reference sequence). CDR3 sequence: CASRSDISSSYNEQFF. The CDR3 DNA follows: TGTGCCAGCAGATCGGACATCTCTAGCTCCTACAATGAGCAGTTCTTC.

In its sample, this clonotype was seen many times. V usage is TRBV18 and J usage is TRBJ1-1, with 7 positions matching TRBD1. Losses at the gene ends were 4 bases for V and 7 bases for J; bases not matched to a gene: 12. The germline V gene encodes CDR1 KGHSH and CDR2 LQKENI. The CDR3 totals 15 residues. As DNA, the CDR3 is TGTGCCAGCTCACTCTCGGACAGGAATACTTTTGAAGCTTTCTTT. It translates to CASSLSDRNTFEAFF.

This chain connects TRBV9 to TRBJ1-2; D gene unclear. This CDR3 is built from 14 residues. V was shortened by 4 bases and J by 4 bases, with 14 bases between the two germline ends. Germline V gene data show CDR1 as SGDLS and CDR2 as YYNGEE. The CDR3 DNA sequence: TGTGCCAGCAGCCCCTCACCGGCGGGCTATGGCTACACCTTC. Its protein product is CASSPSPAGYGYTF.

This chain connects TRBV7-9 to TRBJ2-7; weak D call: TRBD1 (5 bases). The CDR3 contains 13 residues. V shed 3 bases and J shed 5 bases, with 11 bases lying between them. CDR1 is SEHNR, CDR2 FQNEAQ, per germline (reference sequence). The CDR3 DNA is TGTGCCAGCAGCTTTACGGGCAGGGACGAGCAGTACGTC. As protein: CASSFTGRDEQYV.

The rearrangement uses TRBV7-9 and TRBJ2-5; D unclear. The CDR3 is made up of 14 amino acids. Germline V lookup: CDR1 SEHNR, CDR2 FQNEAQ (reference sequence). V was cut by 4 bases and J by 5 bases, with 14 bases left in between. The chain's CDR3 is CASSSRTLWETQYF. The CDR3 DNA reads TGTGCCAGCAGCTCTAGAACACTCTGGGAGACCCAGTACTTC.

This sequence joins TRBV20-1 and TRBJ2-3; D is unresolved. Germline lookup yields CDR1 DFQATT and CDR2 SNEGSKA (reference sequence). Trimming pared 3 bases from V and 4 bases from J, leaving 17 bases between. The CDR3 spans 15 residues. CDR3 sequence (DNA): TGCAGTGCTAGTGGCAGGCCCCCACGATCAGATACGCAGTATTTT. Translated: CSASGRPPRSDTQYF.

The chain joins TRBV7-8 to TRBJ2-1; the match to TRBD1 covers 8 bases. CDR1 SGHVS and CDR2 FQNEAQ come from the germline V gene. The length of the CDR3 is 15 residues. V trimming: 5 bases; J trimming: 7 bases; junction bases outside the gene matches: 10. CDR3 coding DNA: TGTGCCAGCAGCCAGACCAGGGGGCTCGGTAATGAGCAGTTCTTC. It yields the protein CASSQTRGLGNEQFF.

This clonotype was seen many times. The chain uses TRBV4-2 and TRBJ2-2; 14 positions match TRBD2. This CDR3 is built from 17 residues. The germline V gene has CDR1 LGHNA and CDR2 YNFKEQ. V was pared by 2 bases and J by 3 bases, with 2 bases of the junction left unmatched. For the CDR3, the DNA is TGTGCCAGCAGCCAAACGGGACTAGCGGGAGACACCGGGGAGCTGTTTTTT. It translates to CASSQTGLAGDTGELFF.

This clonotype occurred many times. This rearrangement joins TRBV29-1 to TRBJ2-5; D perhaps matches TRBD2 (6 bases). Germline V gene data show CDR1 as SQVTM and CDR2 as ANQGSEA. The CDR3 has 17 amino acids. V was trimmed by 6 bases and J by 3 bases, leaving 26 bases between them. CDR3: CSVRPGTSHSRKETQYF. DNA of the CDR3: TGCAGCGTAAGACCGGGGACTTCTCATTCCCGAAAAGAGACCCAGTACTTC. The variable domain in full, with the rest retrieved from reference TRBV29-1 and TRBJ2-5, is SAVISQKPSRDICQRGTSLTIQCQVDSQVTMMFWYRQQPGQSLTLIATANQGSEATYESGFVIDKFPISRPNLTFSTLTVSNMSPEDSSIYLCSVRPGTSHSRKETQYFGPGTRLLVL.

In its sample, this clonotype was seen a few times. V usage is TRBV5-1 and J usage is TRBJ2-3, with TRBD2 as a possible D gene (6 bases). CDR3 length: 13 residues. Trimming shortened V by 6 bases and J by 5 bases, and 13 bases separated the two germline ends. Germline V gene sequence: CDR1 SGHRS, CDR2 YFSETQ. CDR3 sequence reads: CASTRDVLDTQYF. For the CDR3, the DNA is TGCGCCAGCACGCGGGACGTTCTAGATACGCAGTATTTT. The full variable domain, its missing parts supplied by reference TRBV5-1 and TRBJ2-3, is KAGVTQTPRYLIKTRGQQVTLSCSPISGHRSVSWYQQTPGQGLQFLFEYFSETQRNKGNFPGRFSGRQFSNSRSEMNVSTLELGDSALYLCASTRDVLDTQYFGPGTRLTVL.

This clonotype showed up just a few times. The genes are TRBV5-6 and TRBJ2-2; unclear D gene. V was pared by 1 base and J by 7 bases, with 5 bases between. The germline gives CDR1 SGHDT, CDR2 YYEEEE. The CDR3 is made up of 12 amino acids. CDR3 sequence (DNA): TGTGCCAGCAGCTTGTCATACGGGGAGCTGTTTTTT. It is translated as CASSLSYGELFF. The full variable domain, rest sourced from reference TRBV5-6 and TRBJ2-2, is DAGVTQSPTHLIKTRGQQVTLRCSPKSGHDTVSWYQQALGQGPQFIFQYYEEEERQRGNFPDRFSGHQFPNYSSELNVNALLLGDSALYLCASSLSYGELFFGEGSRLTVL.

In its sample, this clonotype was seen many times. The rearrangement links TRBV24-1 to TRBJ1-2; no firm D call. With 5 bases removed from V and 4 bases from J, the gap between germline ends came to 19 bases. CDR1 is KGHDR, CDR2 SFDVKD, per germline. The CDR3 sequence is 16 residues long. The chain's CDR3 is CATSASETARSYGYTF. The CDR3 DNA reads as TGTGCCACCAGTGCCAGTGAGACGGCGAGAAGCTATGGCTACACCTTC.

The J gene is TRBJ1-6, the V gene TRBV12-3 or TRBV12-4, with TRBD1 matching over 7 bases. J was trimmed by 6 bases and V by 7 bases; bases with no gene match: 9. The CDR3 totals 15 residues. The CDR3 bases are TGTGCCAGCATTAGGACAGGAAGCCCTAATTCACCCCTCCACTTT. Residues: CASIRTGSPNSPLHF.

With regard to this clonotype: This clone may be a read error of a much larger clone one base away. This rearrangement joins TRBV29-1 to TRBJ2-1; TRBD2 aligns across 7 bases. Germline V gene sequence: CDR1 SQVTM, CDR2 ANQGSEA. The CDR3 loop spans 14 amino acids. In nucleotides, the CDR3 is TGCAGCGTTGAGGGGGGGGATCTTTACAATAAGCAGTTCTTC. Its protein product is CSVEGGDLYNKQFF.

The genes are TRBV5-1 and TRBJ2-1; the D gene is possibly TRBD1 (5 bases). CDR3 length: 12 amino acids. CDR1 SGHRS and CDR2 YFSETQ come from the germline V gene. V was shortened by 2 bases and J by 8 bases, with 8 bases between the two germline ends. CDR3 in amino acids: CASSLQAYEQFF. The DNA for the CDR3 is TGCGCCAGCAGCTTACAGGCCTATGAGCAGTTCTTC.

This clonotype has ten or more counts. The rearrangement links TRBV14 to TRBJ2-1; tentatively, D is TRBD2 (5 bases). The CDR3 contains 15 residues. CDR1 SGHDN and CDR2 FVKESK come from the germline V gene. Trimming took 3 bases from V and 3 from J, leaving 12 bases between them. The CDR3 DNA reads TGTGCCAGCAGCCATTCACGACTAATCTACAATGAGCAGTTCTTC. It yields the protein CASSHSRLIYNEQFF. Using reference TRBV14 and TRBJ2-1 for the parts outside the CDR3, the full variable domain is EAGVTQFPSHSVIEKGQTVTLRCDPISGHDNLYWYRRVMGKEIKFLLHFVKESKQDESGMPNNRFLAERTGGTYSTLKVQPAELEDSGVYFCASSHSRLIYNEQFFGPGTRLTVL.

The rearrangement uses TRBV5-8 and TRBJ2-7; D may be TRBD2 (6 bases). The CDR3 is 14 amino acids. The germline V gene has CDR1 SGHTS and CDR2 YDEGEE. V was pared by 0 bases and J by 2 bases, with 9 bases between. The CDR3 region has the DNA TGTGCCAGCAGCTTGGGCGGGGCAACCTACGAGCAGTACGTC. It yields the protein CASSLGGATYEQYV.

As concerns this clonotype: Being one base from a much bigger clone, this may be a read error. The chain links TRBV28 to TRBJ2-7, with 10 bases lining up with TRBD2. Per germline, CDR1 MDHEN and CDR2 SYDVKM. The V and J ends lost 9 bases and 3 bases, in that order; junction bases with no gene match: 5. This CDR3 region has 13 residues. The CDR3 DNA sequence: TGTGCCAGGATTTCTAGCGGGAGCTACGAGCAGTACTTC. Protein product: CARISSGSYEQYF.